A single sample is the source of the 17 T cell receptor beta chains below, sequenced in a study of blood T cells in healthy people across ages. The authors ran a second PCR of about 6 to 11 cycles using a sample-barcoded 5' primer and a J-beta primer mix. TCRdb re-called the 5' RACE reads through MiXCR, storing one row per CDR3 protein. Of approximately 1.5 million distinct CDR3 sequences detected, 30% to 35% appear once; the ten largest clones hold roughly 10%. The sequenced material came from blood. The source is a woman between 25 and 40 years old in good health.

This clonotype was recorded once. V and J are TRBV5-1 and TRBJ2-7; 14 bases are shared with TRBD2. V shed 0 bases and J 10 bases; nucleotides not matched to a gene: 9. The length of the CDR3 is 16 residues. Germline V gene lookup returns CDR1 SGHRS and CDR2 YFSETQ. CDR3 residues: CASSLAPGLAGVDQYF. The CDR3, as DNA: TGCGCCAGCAGCTTGGCCCCGGGACTAGCGGGAGTTGACCAGTACTTC. Using reference TRBV5-1 and TRBJ2-7 for the parts outside the CDR3, the full variable domain is KAGVTQTPRYLIKTRGQQVTLSCSPISGHRSVSWYQQTPGQGLQFLFEYFSETQRNKGNFPGRFSGRQFSNSRSEMNVSTLELGDSALYLCASSLAPGLAGVDQYFGPGTRLTVT.

J is TRBJ2-4 and V is TRBV2; tentatively, D is TRBD1 (5 bases). This CDR3 is built from 13 residues. Trimming took off 7 bases at V and 5 bases at J, with 12 bases between the two ends. Germline-derived CDR1 and CDR2 are SNHLY and FYNNEI. CDR3 nucleotide sequence: TGTGCCAGCAACGAGAGGACACAAAACATTCAGTACTTC. Amino acid sequence: CASNERTQNIQYF.

V usage is TRBV11-3 and J usage is TRBJ2-1, with 11 bases matching TRBD2. The CDR3 spans 12 residues. V was clipped by 5 bases and J by 13 bases; unmatched bases: 4. Germline CDR1 and CDR2: SGHNT and YENEEA. DNA of the CDR3: TGTGCCAGCAGCCTTGGGACTAGCGGACAGTTCTTC. This codes for CASSLGTSGQFF. The full variable domain, rest sourced from reference TRBV11-3 and TRBJ2-1, is EAGVVQSPRYKIIEKKQPVAFWCNPISGHNTLYWYLQNLGQGPELLIRYENEEAVDDSQLPKDRFSAERLKGVDSTLKIQPAELGDSAVYLCASSLGTSGQFFGPGTRLTVL.

This clonotype was detected only once. The chain has TRBV24-1 and TRBJ2-1; D ambiguous. V was pared by 3 bases and J by 6 bases, with 8 bases between. The CDR3 is 13 residues long. Germline loops: CDR1 KGHDR, CDR2 SFDVKD. CDR3 region: CATSDPPRNEQFF. The CDR3 DNA reads TGTGCCACCAGTGATCCTCCCCGCAATGAGCAGTTCTTC.

V gene TRBV12-3 or TRBV12-4 combines with J gene TRBJ2-7; D assignment may be TRBD1 or TRBD2 (5 bases each). The assigned J gene may be wrong: the sequence end matches TRBJ2-5 better. The CDR3 length is 13 residues. The CDR3 DNA sequence: TGTGCCAGCGGCCGCTTCTGGGGGGAGACCCAGTACTTC. This encodes CASGRFWGETQYF.

The CDR3 reads CASSSHEGAGANYEQYF. The CDR3 nucleotides are TGTGCCAGCAGCTCCCACGAGGGGGCGGGGGCGAACTACGAGCAGTACTTC. The chain is built from TRBV7-9 and TRBJ2-7; D is perhaps TRBD1 or TRBD2 (7 bases each). Trimming stripped 4 bases from V and 3 bases from J, with 22 bases between. Germline lookup yields CDR1 SEHNR and CDR2 FQNEAQ (reference sequence). The length of the CDR3 is 17 residues.

The chain carries TRBV2 and TRBJ1-2, with 8 bases that match TRBD1. Germline CDR1 SNHLY, CDR2 FYNNEI. The CDR3 extends over 15 amino acids. The ends lost 6 bases at V and 8 bases at J; junction bases unmatched: 14. The CDR3 sequence is CASRTGVGGPEGYTF. Written as DNA, the CDR3 is TGTGCCAGCAGGACAGGGGTTGGGGGGCCGGAGGGCTACACCTTC.

In DNA, the CDR3 is TGTGCCAGCAGCCCTGTGGCGGGAGGATCGGATACGCAGTATTTT. It encodes CASSPVAGGSDTQYF. The rearrangement joins TRBV13 to TRBJ2-3; 8 positions match TRBD2. CDR3 length: 15 amino acids. The trim removed 5 bases at V and 6 bases at J, leaving 10 bases unmatched. Per germline, CDR1 PRHDT and CDR2 FYEKMQ (reference sequence).

The rearrangement links TRBV28 to TRBJ2-4; possible D gene TRBD1, 6 bases. This CDR3 spans 15 amino acids. The V gene's germline CDR1 is MDHEN and CDR2 SYDVKM. V was shortened by 6 bases and J by 3 bases, with 15 bases between the two germline ends. In nucleotides, the CDR3 is TGTGCCAGCAGACAAAACAGGGACGGCAAAAACATTCAGTACTTC. This translates into CASRQNRDGKNIQYF.

V and J are TRBV6-1 and TRBJ1-4, with D hard to call. The V gene lost 10 bases and the J gene lost 6 bases, with 15 bases spanning the gap. The CDR3 is 13 amino acids. Germline CDR1 reads MNHNS; CDR2 reads SASEGT. The CDR3 nucleotides read TGTGCCACCCTGGGAGACACCCATGAAAAACTGTTTTTT. Translating gives CATLGDTHEKLFF.

This clonotype was picked up many times. The gene calls are TRBV20-1 and TRBJ1-2; 8 bases align to TRBD1. Germline V gene data show CDR1 as DFQATT and CDR2 as SNEGSKA (reference sequence). With V trimmed by 4 bases and J by 4 bases, 2 bases remained unmatched. This CDR3 contains 12 residues. This CDR3 reads CSATGGGYGYTF. CDR3 in DNA: TGCAGTGCTACAGGGGGCGGCTATGGCTACACCTTC.

The table lists this clonotype with a few counts. The V gene is TRBV20-1, the J gene TRBJ2-5; no definite D call. Per the germline V gene, CDR1 is DFQATT and CDR2 is SNEGSKA (reference sequence). The V end was cut by 4 bases, the J end by 5 bases, with 11 bases between. The CDR3 covers 12 residues. In DNA, the CDR3 is TGCAGTGCTACTGAGTTTGGGGAGACCCAGTACTTC. This gives the protein CSATEFGETQYF.

The chain links TRBV18 to TRBJ1-1; 8 bases are shared with TRBD1. V lost 2 bases and J lost 6; bases outside the gene matches: 8. This CDR3 comprises 15 residues. Germline lookup yields CDR1 KGHSH and CDR2 LQKENI. CDR3 region: CASSPETGVVPEAFF. The DNA for the CDR3 is TGTGCCAGCTCACCAGAGACAGGGGTTGTCCCTGAAGCTTTCTTT.

The V gene is TRBV13, the J gene TRBJ2-5, with TRBD2 matching 12 bases. The CDR3 spans 16 residues. Losses at the gene ends were 5 bases for V and 5 bases for J; bases not matched to a gene: 9. Looked up from germline, CDR1 is PRHDT and CDR2 is FYEKMQ (reference sequence). The CDR3 nucleotides are TGTGCCAGCAGCCGAGGGGGACTAGCGGGTGCGGAGACCCAGTACTTC. Translated, it gives CASSRGGLAGAETQYF.

The chain carries TRBV7-9 and TRBJ2-3; D is undetermined. Trimming stripped 4 bases from V and 1 base from J, with 18 bases between. The CDR3 totals 17 residues. CDR1 is SEHNR, CDR2 FQNEAQ, per germline (reference sequence). This CDR3 reads CASSSSTPFPRTDTQYF. CDR3 DNA sequence: TGTGCCAGCAGCTCTAGTACACCTTTCCCTCGCACAGATACGCAGTATTTT.

In its sample, this clonotype was seen a few times. An end of the junction differs from the germline gene, which may be a read error. This sequence joins TRBV7-9 and TRBJ2-7, with a possible D match to TRBD1 (6 bases). Germline assignment: CDR1 SEHNR and CDR2 FQNEAQ (reference sequence). The CDR3 is 15 amino acids. The CDR3 sequence is CASLGPEGGTYEQYF. As DNA, the CDR3 is TGTGCCAGCTTGGGGCCGGAAGGGGGAACCTATGAGCAGTACTTC.

This clonotype was counted a few times. The CDR3 loop is CASSPGTSGPVGTDTQYF. The DNA for the CDR3 is TGTGCCAGCAGCCCCGGGACTAGCGGACCTGTAGGCACAGATACGCAGTATTTT. V is TRBV27 and J is TRBJ2-3; TRBD2 matches 11 bases. There are 18 residues in the CDR3. The V segment lost 6 bases and the J segment 1 base; nucleotides outside the gene matches: 12. Germline-derived CDR1 and CDR2 are MNHEY and SMNVEV (reference sequence).